This TCR beta chain was recovered during a study of T-cell reconstitution after alpha-beta-depleted transplantation in children. Unique molecular identifiers were incorporated during preparation of the TCRbeta library. Each CDR3 protein gets one entry after TCRdb re-called the PCR reads with MiXCR. The sample includes roughly 200,000 distinct CDR3 sequences, roughly 8.1% seen only once; the top ten take 35% to 45%. Germline assignment: CDR1 DFQATT and CDR2 SNEGSKA (reference sequence). The germline V and J ends were trimmed by 1 base and 1 base, with 7 bases remaining between them. This CDR3 has 13 residues.

V usage is TRBV20-1 and J usage is TRBJ1-1; no definite D call. The starting material was PBMCs, mostly from graft donor cells, obtained 360 days after TCRalphabeta/CD19-depleted stem cell transplant. The source of this sequence is a male patient between 2 and 10 years old who had a stem cell transplant for acute myeloid leukemia, so the T cells may come from the graft donor. This chain's CDR3 is CSARGGSNTEAFF. CDR3 DNA: TGCAGTGCTAGAGGTGGCTCGAACACTGAAGCTTTCTTT.